Following are 30 T cell receptor beta chains from one sample sequenced in a study of cytomegalovirus exposure and HLA in healthy donors. PCR amplification relied on 60 Vbeta primers (plus 13 Jbeta primers). Some clones are missing from TCRdb's copy, which holds only in-frame ones; the method was immunoSEQ multiplex PCR. This table has 150,000 to 200,000 clones, roughly 74% appearing once. Sequenced sample: PBMCs. Every receptor here comes from a woman aged 40-49 years in good health and CMV-seropositive.

This clone was seen a single time. CDR3 sequence reads: CASSPAGRGGTIYF. CDR3 bases: TGTGCCAGCTCACCCGCGGGAAGGGGTGGCACCATATATTTT. The J gene is TRBJ1-3, the V gene TRBV18; TRBD1 is a possible D gene (5 bases). This CDR3 comprises 14 residues. V was shortened by 3 bases and J by 9 bases, with 15 bases between the two germline ends. The germline CDR1 and CDR2 sequences are KGHSH and LQKENI.

This clone was found a few times. The chain links TRBV2 to TRBJ2-1; tentatively, D is TRBD2 (6 bases). This CDR3 is 15 amino acids long. The germline V and J ends were trimmed by 5 bases and 0 bases, with 11 bases remaining between them. The germline V gene has CDR1 SNHLY and CDR2 FYNNEI. The CDR3 sequence is CASSISGSSYNEQFF. The CDR3 DNA sequence: TGTGCCAGCAGTATTAGCGGAAGCTCCTACAATGAGCAGTTCTTC.

The chain recombines TRBV6-5 with TRBJ2-7; 8 nucleotides align to TRBD2. Germline CDR1 is MNHEY and CDR2 is SVGAGI. CDR3 length: 14 residues. The trim removed 0 bases at V and 2 bases at J, leaving 0 bases unmatched. CDR3 DNA: TGTGCCAGCAGTTACTCGACTAGCGCCTACGAGCAGTACTTC. Translated, it gives CASSYSTSAYEQYF.

The chain combines TRBV28 with TRBJ2-7, with TRBD2 matching over 12 bases. CDR3 length: 13 residues. Germline loops: CDR1 MDHEN, CDR2 SYDVKM. V lost 10 bases to trimming and J lost 2 bases; unmatched junction nucleotides: 3. CDR3 amino acids: CATLAGGPYEQYF. The CDR3 DNA reads TGTGCCACCCTAGCGGGAGGGCCCTACGAGCAGTACTTC.

This clone showed up just a few times. CDR3 in amino acids: CASSLWDLAGGLAEQYF. For the CDR3, the DNA is TGTGCCAGCAGTTTATGGGACCTAGCGGGCGGGCTCGCCGAGCAGTACTTC. V is TRBV28 and J is TRBJ2-5; 8 bases align to TRBD2. Near its end, the DNA agrees better with TRBJ2-7, so the J call may be wrong. The CDR3 is 17 residues long. The germline V gene encodes CDR1 MDHEN and CDR2 SYDVKM.

The sample holds a few counts of this clone. The chain is built from TRBV28 and TRBJ2-7; 9 nucleotides agree with TRBD2. Germline CDR1 MDHEN, CDR2 SYDVKM. This CDR3 is 15 amino acids long. V shed 6 bases, J shed 1 base, and the junction held 7 bases outside the gene matches. In DNA form, the CDR3 reads TGTGCCAGCAGCAGGACTAGCGTAGGATCCTACGAGCAGTACTTC. Its translation is CASSRTSVGSYEQYF. The full variable domain, with the rest looked up from reference TRBV28 and TRBJ2-7, is DVKVTQSSRYLVKRTGEKVFLECVQDMDHENMFWYRQDPGLGLRLIYFSYDVKMKEKGDIPEGYSVSREKKERFSLILESASTNQTSMYLCASSRTSVGSYEQYFGPGTRLTVT.

The chain joins TRBV6-1 to TRBJ1-2; 9 bases match TRBD1. Germline-derived CDR1 and CDR2 are MNHNS and SASEGT. With 3 bases clipped from V and 4 bases from J, the junction kept 6 bases outside the gene matches. This CDR3 has 15 residues. CDR3 amino acids: CASSDAGTGIYGYTF. The CDR3 DNA sequence: TGTGCCAGCAGTGACGCCGGGACAGGGATCTATGGCTACACCTTC.

V usage is TRBV5-1 and J usage is TRBJ1-2; tentative D call: TRBD1 (6 bases). CDR3 length: 14 amino acids. V lost 6 bases, J lost 3 bases, and 15 bases lay in between. The germline V gene has CDR1 SGHRS and CDR2 YFSETQ. The CDR3 here is CASKYTGFDYGYTF. The CDR3 region has the DNA TGCGCCAGCAAATATACAGGGTTCGACTATGGCTACACCTTC.

The gene calls are TRBV30 and TRBJ1-2; D is uncertain. Trimming cost V 3 bases and J 3 bases, with 11 bases left between them. Germline CDR1 and CDR2: GTSNPN and SVGIG (reference sequence). The CDR3 extends over 13 amino acids. CDR3 amino acids: CAWSLRRYYGYTF. The CDR3 DNA follows: TGTGCCTGGAGCTTACGCCGGTACTATGGCTACACCTTC.

This clone was seen only once. The chain is built from TRBV14 and TRBJ1-4; D remains unclear. The CDR3 has 13 amino acids. The germline CDR1 and CDR2 sequences are SGHDN and FVKESK. Trimming shortened V by 4 bases and J by 8 bases, and 11 bases separated the two germline ends. The CDR3 DNA sequence: TGTGCCAGCAGCCCGCGGACGGGGGAAAAACTGTTTTTT. Translation gives CASSPRTGEKLFF.

This sequence joins TRBV5-1 and TRBJ2-1; 9 bases are shared with TRBD2. Germline trimming cut 0 bases from V and 4 bases from J; bases unmatched to any gene: 5. CDR3 length: 16 amino acids. Germline CDR1 is SGHRS and CDR2 is YFSETQ. Here the CDR3 reads CASSLGGLAGYNEQFF. CDR3 DNA sequence: TGCGCCAGCAGCTTGGGAGGGCTAGCGGGGTACAATGAGCAGTTCTTC.

The chain has TRBV6-4 and TRBJ2-7; 7 nucleotides line up with TRBD1. The CDR3 contains 18 residues. In germline, CDR1 is MRHNA, CDR2 SNTAGT. Losses at the gene ends were 2 bases for V and 0 bases for J; bases not matched to a gene: 13. The CDR3 protein is CASSDTGTDYLRSYEQYF. CDR3 nucleotides: TGTGCCAGCAGTGACACCGGGACAGATTATTTACGCTCCTACGAGCAGTACTTC.

The V gene is TRBV7-3, the J gene TRBJ1-2; tentatively, D is TRBD1 (6 bases). V dropped 7 bases and J dropped 2 bases, with 11 bases sitting between them. This CDR3 contains 13 residues. Germline CDR1 SGHTA, CDR2 FQGTGA. The CDR3: CASTSGQNYGYTF. DNA of the CDR3: TGTGCCAGCACCTCTGGACAGAACTATGGCTACACCTTC.

V usage is TRBV5-1 and J usage is TRBJ2-7; tentatively, D is TRBD2 (6 bases). V was cut by 2 bases and J by 1 base, with 10 bases left in between. Germline-derived CDR1 and CDR2 are SGHRS and YFSETQ. This CDR3 is built from 14 residues. CDR3 amino acids: CASSFAGQSYEQYF. CDR3 DNA: TGCGCCAGCAGCTTTGCGGGGCAATCCTACGAGCAGTACTTC.

The chain recombines TRBV27 with TRBJ2-7; TRBD2 matches at 11 bases. J was trimmed by 3 bases and V by 2 bases; bases with no gene match: 6. The germline V gene encodes CDR1 MNHEY and CDR2 SMNVEV (reference sequence). The CDR3 totals 16 residues. CDR3 loop: CASSLLSGRAIYEQYF. CDR3 in DNA: TGTGCCAGCAGTTTACTTAGCGGGAGGGCCATCTACGAGCAGTACTTC.

The V call is TRBV12-5, the J call TRBJ1-1; perhaps TRBD1 as D (5 bases). From germline, CDR1 is LGHNT and CDR2 FRNRAP. V lost 5 bases, J lost 1 base, and 8 bases lay in between. The CDR3 is 13 residues long. As DNA, the CDR3 is TGTGCTAGTGGTAGCGGGACGAACACTGAAGCTTTCTTT. As protein: CASGSGTNTEAFF.

This chain uses TRBV2 with TRBJ2-3; 7 bases match TRBD2. This CDR3 contains 16 residues. The germline CDR1 and CDR2 sequences are SNHLY and FYNNEI. V trimming: 3 bases; J trimming: 6 bases; junction bases outside the gene matches: 12. The CDR3 sequence: CASSEDGRESKDTQYF. For the CDR3, the DNA is TGTGCCAGCAGTGAGGATGGGCGGGAGAGTAAGGATACGCAGTATTTT.

The rearrangement uses TRBV29-1 and TRBJ2-3; D is possibly TRBD2 (6 bases). The CDR3 totals 14 residues. Germline V gives CDR1 SQVTM, CDR2 ANQGSEA. V lost 3 bases, J lost 2 bases, and 12 bases lay in between. CDR3 nucleotide sequence: TGCAGCGTTGATGAGGGCGGGAACACAGATACGCAGTATTTT. Translation: CSVDEGGNTDTQYF.

This clone was found a few times. The gene calls are TRBV7-3 and TRBJ2-6, with D possibly TRBD1 on 5 matching bases. The CDR3 is 17 amino acids. The germline V gene encodes CDR1 SGHTA and CDR2 FQGTGA. V shed 2 bases and J shed 0 bases, with 11 bases lying between them. CDR3 nucleotide sequence: TGTGCCAGCAGCTTATGGGGCAGGGACTCTGGGGCCAACGTCCTGACTTTC. This codes for CASSLWGRDSGANVLTF. Full variable domain (rest looked up from reference TRBV7-3 and TRBJ2-6): GAGVSQTPSNKVTEKGKYVELRCDPISGHTALYWYRQSLGQGPEFLIYFQGTGAADDSGLPNDRFFAVRPEGSVSTLKIQRTERGDSAVYLCASSLWGRDSGANVLTFGAGSRLTVL.

The chain uses TRBV28 and TRBJ2-5; 11 bases map to TRBD2. Germline V gene sequence: CDR1 MDHEN, CDR2 SYDVKM. This CDR3 region has 15 residues. With V trimmed by 4 bases and J by 5 bases, 6 bases remained unmatched. The CDR3 sequence is CASSSTSGSAETQYF. DNA of the CDR3: TGTGCCAGCAGTTCAACTAGCGGGAGTGCGGAGACCCAGTACTTC.

The chain employs TRBV19 and TRBJ2-2; 9 bases agree with TRBD1. Germline values: CDR1 LNHDA, CDR2 SQIVND (reference sequence). CDR3 length: 16 residues. V gave up 5 bases and J gave up 7 bases; unmatched junction bases: 11. The CDR3 protein is CASSVRTGVDNGELFF. The CDR3 region has the DNA TGTGCCAGTAGTGTACGGACAGGGGTTGATAACGGGGAGCTGTTTTTT.

The chain is built from TRBV4-1 and TRBJ1-3, with TRBD1 as a possible D gene (5 bases). V was cut by 0 bases and J by 0 bases, with 9 bases left in between. This CDR3 region has 16 residues. The germline CDR1 and CDR2 sequences are MGHRA and YSYEKL. The CDR3 here is CASSQDRQYSGNTIYF. CDR3 DNA: TGCGCCAGCAGCCAAGATCGACAGTACTCTGGAAACACCATATATTTT.

V is TRBV2 and J is TRBJ2-2; 11 bases line up with TRBD2. Germline-derived CDR1 and CDR2 are SNHLY and FYNNEI. This CDR3 is built from 15 residues. With 7 bases clipped from V and 2 bases from J, the junction kept 3 bases outside the gene matches. The CDR3 protein is CASKGTSGNTGELFF. CDR3 DNA: TGTGCCAGCAAGGGGACTAGCGGCAACACCGGGGAGCTGTTTTTT. The complete variable domain, with remaining parts taken from reference TRBV2 and TRBJ2-2, reads EPEVTQTPSHQVTQMGQEVILRCVPISNHLYFYWYRQILGQKVEFLVSFYNNEISEKSEIFDDQFSVERPDGSNFTLKIRSTKLEDSAMYFCASKGTSGNTGELFFGEGSRLTVL.

The chain links TRBV9 to TRBJ2-2, with D perhaps matching TRBD2 (5 bases). Trimming cost V 2 bases and J 2 bases, with 16 bases left between them. Germline V gene sequence: CDR1 SGDLS, CDR2 YYNGEE. The CDR3 is made up of 17 amino acids. Here the CDR3 DNA reads TGTGCCAGCAGCGTTGGAGGCACGGGATCCAACACCGGGGAGCTGTTTTTT. It codes for CASSVGGTGSNTGELFF.

About this clone: Other DNA variants within this sample encode the same CDR3. The J gene is TRBJ2-7, the V gene TRBV30; 7 bases line up with TRBD1. After removal of 5 bases from V and 6 bases from J, the junction contained 4 bases not matched to a gene. Germline CDR1 and CDR2: GTSNPN and SVGIG (reference sequence). This CDR3 region has 11 residues. The CDR3 DNA reads TGTGCCTGGTGGACAGGACTCGAGCAGTACTTC. As protein: CAWWTGLEQYF. Full variable domain (missing parts from reference TRBV30 and TRBJ2-7): SQTIHQWPATLVQPVGSPLSLECTVEGTSNPNLYWYRQAAGRGLQLLFYSVGIGQISSEVPQNLSASRPQDRQFILSSKKLLLSDSGFYLCAWWTGLEQYFGPGTRLTVT.

The J gene is TRBJ2-3, the V gene TRBV27; 11 bases are shared with TRBD2. This CDR3 is 16 amino acids long. With V trimmed by 3 bases and J by 9 bases, 11 bases remained unmatched. Per the germline V gene, CDR1 is MNHEY and CDR2 is SMNVEV (reference sequence). In DNA form, the CDR3 reads TGTGCCAGCAGTTTCCGGACTAGCGGGTCCCCAACGACGCAGTATTTT. Its translation is CASSFRTSGSPTTQYF.

V gene TRBV7-9 combines with J gene TRBJ2-5, with D unresolved. The end of the DNA fits TRBJ2-7 better, so the J call may be wrong. The CDR3 loop spans 12 amino acids. Per germline, CDR1 SEHNR and CDR2 FQNEAQ (reference sequence). The CDR3 spells CASNADSYEQYF. For the CDR3, the DNA is TGTGCCAGCAACGCTGACTCCTACGAGCAGTACTTC.

The chain recombines TRBV29-1 with TRBJ2-1; tentative D call: TRBD1 (5 bases). Trimming cost V 3 bases and J 4 bases, with 13 bases left between them. Germline V gene sequence: CDR1 SQVTM, CDR2 ANQGSEA. CDR3 size: 14 residues. CDR3 protein: CSVDEDTTYNEQFF. CDR3 coding DNA: TGCAGCGTTGACGAGGACACCACTTACAATGAGCAGTTCTTC.

This chain uses TRBV2 with TRBJ1-4, with 8 bases aligning to TRBD1. The CDR3 extends over 15 amino acids. Germline V gene sequence: CDR1 SNHLY, CDR2 FYNNEI. V shed 4 bases, J shed 4 bases, and the junction held 5 bases outside the gene matches. In DNA, the CDR3 is TGTGCCAGCAGTGCCTTTGGACAGGGTAATGAAAAACTGTTTTTT. This encodes CASSAFGQGNEKLFF.

The rearrangement links TRBV28 to TRBJ1-6; D remains unclear. In germline, CDR1 is MDHEN, CDR2 SYDVKM. The CDR3 contains 13 residues. V lost 8 bases to trimming and J lost 10 bases, with 15 bases between them. The CDR3 spells CASRPGGRSPLHF. DNA for the CDR3: TGTGCCAGCCGCCCGGGAGGGAGGTCACCCCTCCACTTT.